This T cell receptor (beta chain) was obtained from a study of T cells in Graves' hyperthyroidism and ophthalmopathy. Amplification of TCR beta CDR3 regions used RNA as the template. RT-PCR in the first round (using the HTBI primer set) targeted the TCR CDR3. TCRdb processed the multiplex PCR reads anew with MiXCR; each CDR3 protein has one entry. The data contain under 400,000 distinct CDR3 sequences, around 25% of them singletons. Germline V gene lookup returns CDR1 DFQATT and CDR2 SNEGSKA (reference sequence). The CDR3 covers 15 residues. V lost 0 bases and J lost 5; bases outside the gene matches: 6. Each diagnosis drew on symptoms, thyroxine, TRAb, thyroid ultrasound and orbital computed tomography findings.

Sequencing input: blood. This TCR came from a man over 45 with Graves' hyperthyroidism. The chain is built from TRBV20-1 and TRBJ2-3, with TRBD2 identical over 9 bases. The DNA of the CDR3 is TGCAGTGCTAGAGATATGAGCGGGAGGAGAGATACGCAGTATTTT. Translating gives CSARDMSGRRDTQYF.